The present entry profiles one T cell receptor (beta chain) with its context. This specimen belongs to a study of PD-1 blockade in mismatch repair-deficient tumors. Germline assignment: CDR1 KGHSH and CDR2 LQKENI. Trimming cost V 3 bases and J 3 bases, with 11 bases left between them. This CDR3 contains 14 residues. This table comes from immunoSEQ multiplex PCR, and its TCRdb copy is limited to in-frame clones, with some not included. In the table there are under 85,000 clones, almost 80% of which are singletons. This clonotype originated in an adult with mismatch repair-deficient cancer. The source material was peripheral blood, sampled 2 weeks after starting pembrolizumab. The chain has TRBV18 and TRBJ1-1; the D gene is possibly TRBD1 (5 bases). CDR3 loop: CASSPTGGDTEAFF. CDR3 bases: TGTGCCAGCTCACCTACAGGAGGGGACACTGAAGCTTTCTTT.